The clone carrying this T cell receptor (beta chain) was observed a few times. Its antigen is unidentified. This sample was included in a study of T-cell reconstitution after alpha-beta-depleted transplantation in children. Study-level points and caveats: Reportedly, roughly two months post-transplant, alpha-beta T cells arose from several hundred expanded graft clones. Diversity and T-cell counts at one year after transplant derived mostly from new T cells.

In germline, CDR1 is MNHNS, CDR2 SASEGT. The CDR3 has 13 amino acids. V lost 5 bases, J lost 2 bases, and 3 bases stayed unmatched. The TCRbeta library incorporated unique molecular identifiers. In TCRdb, the PCR reads were re-called with MiXCR into one record per CDR3 protein. This table holds under 850,000 distinct CDR3 sequences, around 13% found once. The receptor's source is a girl aged 2-10 years with congenital amegakaryocytic thrombocytopenia, due to receive a stem cell transplant. The specimen was PBMCs, collected before TCRalphabeta/CD19-depleted stem cell transplant. The chain uses TRBV6-1 and TRBJ2-7; 7 bases match TRBD1. In nucleotides, the CDR3 is TGTGCCAGCAGTACAGGGGCTACCTACGAGCAGTACTTC. The encoded protein is CASSTGATYEQYF.